This TCR beta chain was profiled in a study of shared clonotypes between healthy human individuals. Some clones are missing from TCRdb's copy, which holds only in-frame ones; the method was immunoSEQ multiplex PCR. The table shows around 700,000 clones, with roughly 94% occurring only once. The length of the CDR3 is 16 residues. Looked up from germline, CDR1 is KGHSY and CDR2 is FQNENV. The junction had 1 base not matched to a gene; V was cut back by 0 bases and J by 4 bases. Terminally differentiated effector memory CD45RA+ cells were excluded by CCR7 positive selection of CD45RO-negative cells. This clone occurred once.

Specimen: naive CD8+ T cells sorted from blood. The receptor comes from a man under 40 in good health. This sequence joins TRBV16 and TRBJ2-7, with 15 bases lining up with TRBD2. In DNA form, the CDR3 reads TGTGCCAGCAGCCAATCTGGGACTAGCGGGAGGTACGAGCAGTACTTC. Its protein product is CASSQSGTSGRYEQYF.